Included here is one T cell receptor beta chain sequence, with context. The source of the sample is a study of shared clonotypes between healthy human individuals. Profiling relied on immunoSEQ multiplex PCR, and the TCRdb table lists in-frame clones only, not all of them. The sample contains some 200,000 clones, just under 95% of which appear only once. The clonotype was recovered from a woman aged 25 to 39 in good health. The material sequenced was naive CD4+ T cells sorted from blood. Subset in this sample: CD45RA+ positively selected.

The CDR3 coding sequence is TGTGCCAGCAGTCCTCCGGGACAGGGTACGAGGGGCTACACCTTC. Translated, it gives CASSPPGQGTRGYTF. The chain uses TRBV28 and TRBJ1-2; TRBD1 matches 9 bases. Germline V gene sequence: CDR1 MDHEN, CDR2 SYDVKM. V lost 5 bases and J lost 8; bases outside the gene matches: 12. The CDR3 extends over 15 amino acids.